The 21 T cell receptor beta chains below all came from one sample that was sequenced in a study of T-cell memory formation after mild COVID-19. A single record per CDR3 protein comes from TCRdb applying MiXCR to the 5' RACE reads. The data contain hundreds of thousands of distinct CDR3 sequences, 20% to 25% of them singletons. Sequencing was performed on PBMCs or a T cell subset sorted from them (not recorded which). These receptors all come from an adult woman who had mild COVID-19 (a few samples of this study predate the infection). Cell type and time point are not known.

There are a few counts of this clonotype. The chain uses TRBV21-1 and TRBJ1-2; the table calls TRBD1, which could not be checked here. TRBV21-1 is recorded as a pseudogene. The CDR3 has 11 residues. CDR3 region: CASGQGSGYTF. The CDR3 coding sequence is TGTGCCAGCGGACAGGGAAGTGGCTACACCTTC.

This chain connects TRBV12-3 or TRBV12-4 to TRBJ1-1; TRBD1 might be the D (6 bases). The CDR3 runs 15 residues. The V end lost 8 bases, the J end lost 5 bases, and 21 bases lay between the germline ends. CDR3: CASAPARGGRTEAFF. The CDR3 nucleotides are TGTGCCAGCGCACCGGCGAGAGGGGGAAGAACTGAAGCTTTCTTT.

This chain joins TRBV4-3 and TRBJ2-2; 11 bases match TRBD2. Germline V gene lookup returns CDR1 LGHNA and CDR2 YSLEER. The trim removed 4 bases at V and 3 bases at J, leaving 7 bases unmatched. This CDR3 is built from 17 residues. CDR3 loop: CASSRPTSGIYTGELFF. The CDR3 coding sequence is TGCGCCAGCAGCCGGCCGACTAGCGGGATTTACACCGGGGAGCTGTTTTTT.

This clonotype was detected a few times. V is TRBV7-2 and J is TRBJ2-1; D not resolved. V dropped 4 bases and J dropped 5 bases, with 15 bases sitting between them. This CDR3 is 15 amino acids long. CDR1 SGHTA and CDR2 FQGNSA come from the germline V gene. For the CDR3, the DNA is TGTGCCAGCAGCTCTCTAGGCCCTTGGGACAATGAGCAGTTCTTC. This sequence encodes CASSSLGPWDNEQFF. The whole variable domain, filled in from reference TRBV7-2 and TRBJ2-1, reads GAGVSQSPSNKVTEKGKDVELRCDPISGHTALYWYRQSLGQGLEFLIYFQGNSAPDKSGLPSDRFSAERTGGSVSTLTIQRTQQEDSAVYLCASSSLGPWDNEQFFGPGTRLTVL.

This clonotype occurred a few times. CDR3 sequence: CASSQIAGESTDTQYF. As DNA, the CDR3 is TGTGCCAGCAGCCAGATAGCGGGAGAGAGCACAGATACGCAGTATTTT. The rearrangement links TRBV7-2 to TRBJ2-3, with 9 bases identical to TRBD2. Germline V gene data show CDR1 as SGHTA and CDR2 as FQGNSA. With 5 bases clipped from V and 0 bases from J, the junction kept 6 bases outside the gene matches. CDR3 length equals 16 residues.

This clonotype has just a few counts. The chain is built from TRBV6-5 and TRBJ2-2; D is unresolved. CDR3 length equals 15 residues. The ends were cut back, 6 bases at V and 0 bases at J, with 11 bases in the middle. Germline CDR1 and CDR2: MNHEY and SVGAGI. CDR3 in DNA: TGTGCCAGCAGCCGCCCAGCCGCGAACACCGGGGAGCTGTTTTTT. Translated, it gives CASSRPAANTGELFF.

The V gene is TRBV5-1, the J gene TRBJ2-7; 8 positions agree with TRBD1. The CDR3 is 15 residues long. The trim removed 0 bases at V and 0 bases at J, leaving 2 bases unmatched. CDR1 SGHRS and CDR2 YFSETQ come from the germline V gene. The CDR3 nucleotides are TGCGCCAGCAGCTTGGTCGGGACAGGCTCCTACGAGCAGTACTTC. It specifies CASSLVGTGSYEQYF.

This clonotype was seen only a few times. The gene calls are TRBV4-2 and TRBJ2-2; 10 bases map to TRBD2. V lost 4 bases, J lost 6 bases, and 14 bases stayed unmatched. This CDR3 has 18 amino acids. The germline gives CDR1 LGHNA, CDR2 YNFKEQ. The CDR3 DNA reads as TGTGCCAGCAGCCTAAAGGCGGGGATAGCGGGAGGCGCCGGGGAGCTGTTTTTT. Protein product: CASSLKAGIAGGAGELFF.

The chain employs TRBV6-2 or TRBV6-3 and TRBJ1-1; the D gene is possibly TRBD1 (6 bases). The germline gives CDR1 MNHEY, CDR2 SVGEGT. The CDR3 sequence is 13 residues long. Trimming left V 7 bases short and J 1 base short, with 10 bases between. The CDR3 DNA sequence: TGTGCCAGCACGGACAGAGAGAACACTGAAGCTTTCTTT. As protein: CASTDRENTEAFF.

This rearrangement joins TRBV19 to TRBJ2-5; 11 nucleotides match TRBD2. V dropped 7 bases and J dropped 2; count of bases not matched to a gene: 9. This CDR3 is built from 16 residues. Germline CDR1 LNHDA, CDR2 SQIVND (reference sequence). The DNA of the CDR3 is TGTGCCAGTACCGTCGGGGGACTAGCGGCACAAGAGACCCAGTACTTC. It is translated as CASTVGGLAAQETQYF. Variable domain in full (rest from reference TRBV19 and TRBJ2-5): DGGITQSPKYLFRKEGQNVTLSCEQNLNHDAMYWYRQDPGQGLRLIYYSQIVNDFQKGDIAEGYSVSREKKESFPLTVTSAQKNPTAFYLCASTVGGLAAQETQYFGPGTRLLVL.

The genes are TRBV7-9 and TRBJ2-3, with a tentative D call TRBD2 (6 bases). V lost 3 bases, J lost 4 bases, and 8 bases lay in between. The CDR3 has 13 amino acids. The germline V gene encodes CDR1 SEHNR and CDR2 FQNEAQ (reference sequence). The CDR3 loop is CASSFLAADTQYF. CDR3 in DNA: TGTGCCAGCAGCTTTTTAGCGGCAGATACGCAGTATTTT.

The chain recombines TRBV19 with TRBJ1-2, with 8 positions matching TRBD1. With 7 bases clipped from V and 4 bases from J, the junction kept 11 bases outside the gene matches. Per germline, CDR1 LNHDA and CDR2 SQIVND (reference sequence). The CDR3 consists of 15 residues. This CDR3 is CASNPGPGGAYGYTF. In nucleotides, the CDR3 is TGTGCCAGTAACCCTGGGCCAGGGGGCGCCTATGGCTACACCTTC. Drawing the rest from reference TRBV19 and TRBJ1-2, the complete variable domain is DGGITQSPKYLFRKEGQNVTLSCEQNLNHDAMYWYRQDPGQGLRLIYYSQIVNDFQKGDIAEGYSVSREKKESFPLTVTSAQKNPTAFYLCASNPGPGGAYGYTFGSGTRLTVV.

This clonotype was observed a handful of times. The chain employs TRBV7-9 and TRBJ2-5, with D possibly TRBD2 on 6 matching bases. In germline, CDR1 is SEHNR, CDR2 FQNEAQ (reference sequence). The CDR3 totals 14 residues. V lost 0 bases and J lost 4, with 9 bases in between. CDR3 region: CASSLAILAETQYF. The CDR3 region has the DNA TGTGCCAGCAGCTTAGCGATACTAGCAGAGACCCAGTACTTC. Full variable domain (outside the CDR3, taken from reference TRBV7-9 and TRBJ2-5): DTGVSQNPRHKITKRGQNVTFRCDPISEHNRLYWYRQTLGQGPEFLTYFQNEAQLEKSRLLSDRFSAERPKGSFSTLEIQRTEQGDSAMYLCASSLAILAETQYFGPGTRLLVL.

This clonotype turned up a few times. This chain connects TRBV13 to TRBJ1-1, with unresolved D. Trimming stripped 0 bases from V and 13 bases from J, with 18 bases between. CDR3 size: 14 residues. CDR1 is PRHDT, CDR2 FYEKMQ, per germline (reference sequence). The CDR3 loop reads CASSLGLMRRVDFF. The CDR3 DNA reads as TGTGCCAGCAGCTTAGGCCTAATGAGGAGGGTCGATTTCTTT. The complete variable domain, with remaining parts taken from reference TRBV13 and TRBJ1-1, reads AAGVIQSPRHLIKEKRETATLKCYPIPRHDTVYWYQQGPGQDPQFLISFYEKMQSDKGSIPDRFSAQQFSDYHSELNMSSLELGDSALYFCASSLGLMRRVDFFGQGTRLTVV.

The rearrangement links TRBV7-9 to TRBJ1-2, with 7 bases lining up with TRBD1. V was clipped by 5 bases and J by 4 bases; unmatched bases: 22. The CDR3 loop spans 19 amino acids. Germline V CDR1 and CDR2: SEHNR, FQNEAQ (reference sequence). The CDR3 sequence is CASSQDGWDRTQNIYGYTF. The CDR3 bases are TGTGCCAGCAGCCAAGATGGCTGGGACAGAACCCAAAATATCTATGGCTACACCTTC.

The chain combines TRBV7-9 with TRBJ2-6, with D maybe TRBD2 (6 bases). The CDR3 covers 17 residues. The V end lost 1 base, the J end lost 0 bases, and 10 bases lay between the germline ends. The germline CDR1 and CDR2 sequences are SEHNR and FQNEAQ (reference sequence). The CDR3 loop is CASSLEGTFSGANVLTF. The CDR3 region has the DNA TGTGCCAGCAGCTTAGAAGGGACTTTCTCTGGGGCCAACGTCCTGACTTTC.

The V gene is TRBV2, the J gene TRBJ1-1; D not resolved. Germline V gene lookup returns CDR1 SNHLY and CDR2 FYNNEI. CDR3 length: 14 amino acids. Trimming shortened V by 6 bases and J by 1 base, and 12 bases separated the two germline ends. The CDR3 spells CASRATTTNTEAFF. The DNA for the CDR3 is TGTGCCAGCAGGGCGACTACTACGAACACTGAAGCTTTCTTT.

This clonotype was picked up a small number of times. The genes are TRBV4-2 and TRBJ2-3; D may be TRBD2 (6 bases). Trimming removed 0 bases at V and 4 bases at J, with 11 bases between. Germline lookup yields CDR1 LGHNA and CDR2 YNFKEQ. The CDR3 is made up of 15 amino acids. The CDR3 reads CASSQDRTTADTQYF. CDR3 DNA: TGTGCCAGCAGCCAAGATAGGACTACCGCAGATACGCAGTATTTT.

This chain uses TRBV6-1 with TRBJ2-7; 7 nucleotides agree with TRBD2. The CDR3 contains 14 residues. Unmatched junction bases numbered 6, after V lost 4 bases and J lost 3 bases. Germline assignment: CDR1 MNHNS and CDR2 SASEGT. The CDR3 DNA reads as TGTGCCAGCAGTGGGGCGGGAGCTGTCTACGAGCAGTACTTC. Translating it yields CASSGAGAVYEQYF.

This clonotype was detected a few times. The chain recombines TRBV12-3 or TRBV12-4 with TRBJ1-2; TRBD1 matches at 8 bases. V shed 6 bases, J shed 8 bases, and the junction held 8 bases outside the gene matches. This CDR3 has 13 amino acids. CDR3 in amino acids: CASRETGVSGYTF. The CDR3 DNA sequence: TGTGCCAGCAGGGAGACAGGGGTATCGGGCTACACCTTC.

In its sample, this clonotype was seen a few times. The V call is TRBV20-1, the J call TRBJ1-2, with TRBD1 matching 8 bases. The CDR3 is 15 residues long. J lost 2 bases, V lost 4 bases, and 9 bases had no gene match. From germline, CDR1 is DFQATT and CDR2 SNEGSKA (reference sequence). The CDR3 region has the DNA TGCAGTGCTACAGGGGGCATTCTCACAAACTATGGCTACACCTTC. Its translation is CSATGGILTNYGYTF.